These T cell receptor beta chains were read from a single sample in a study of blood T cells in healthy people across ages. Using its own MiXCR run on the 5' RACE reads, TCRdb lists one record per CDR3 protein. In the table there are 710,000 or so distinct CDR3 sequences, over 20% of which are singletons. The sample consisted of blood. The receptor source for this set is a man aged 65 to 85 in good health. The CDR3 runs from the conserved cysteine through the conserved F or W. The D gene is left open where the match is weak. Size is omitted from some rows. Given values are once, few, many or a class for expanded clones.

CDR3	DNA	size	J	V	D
CASSMGLAPQETQYF	TGTGCCAGCAGCATGGGACTAGCGCCACAAGAGACCCAGTACTTC	few	TRBJ2-5	TRBV7-2	TRBD2
CAISDRGTVQETQYF	TGTGCCATCAGTGACCGTGGGACAGTCCAAGAGACCCAGTACTTC	few	TRBJ2-5	TRBV10-3	TRBD1
CASRGANIQYF	TGTGCCAGCCGTGGGGCAAACATTCAGTACTTC	few	TRBJ2-4	TRBV6-2/TRBV6-3	NA
CASSQSGAVNSPLHF	TGTGCCAGCAGCCAATCGGGGGCGGTAAATTCACCCCTCCACTTT	few	TRBJ1-6	TRBV3-1	NA
CASSPSSRVAKNEQFF	TGTGCCAGCAGCCCATCGTCCAGGGTCGCGAAAAATGAGCAGTTCTTC	NA	TRBJ2-1	TRBV7-9	NA
CASSSGTGGFGTEAFF	TGTGCCAGCAGCTCGGGGACAGGGGGCTTCGGCACTGAAGCTTTCTTT	NA	TRBJ1-1	TRBV7-6	TRBD1
CASSRELPIFF	TGTGCCAGCAGTCGGGAGCTCCCTATATTCTTC	NA	TRBJ2-5	TRBV12-3/TRBV12-4	NA
CASSLAGIAAQYF	TGTGCCAGCAGCTTAGCAGGGATCGCGGCCCAGTACTTC	NA	TRBJ2-5	TRBV7-6	NA
CASTFGLDTQYF	TGTGCCAGCACTTTCGGCCTAGATACGCAGTATTTT	few	TRBJ2-3	TRBV12-3/TRBV12-4	NA
CASARLRGGNGYTF	TGTGCCAGCGCTCGCCTCAGGGGAGGGAATGGCTACACCTTC	few	TRBJ1-2	TRBV6-5	NA
CSARSWRGSGANVLTF	TGCAGTGCTAGAAGTTGGCGGGGCTCAGGGGCCAACGTCCTGACTTTC	few	TRBJ2-6	TRBV20-1	NA
CASSQRKEETQYF	TGTGCCAGCAGCCAGAGGAAGGAAGAGACCCAGTACTTC	few	TRBJ2-5	TRBV6-6	NA
CASSSRVLGGETQYF	TGTGCCAGCAGTTCCCGGGTCCTCGGCGGGGAGACCCAGTACTTC	NA	TRBJ2-5	TRBV12-3/TRBV12-4	NA
CASSVQGRSEQFF	TGTGCCAGCAGCGTCCAGGGTAGGAGTGAGCAGTTCTTC	NA	TRBJ2-1	TRBV6-5	NA
CASSQDRGHINEQFF	TGTGCCAGCAGCCAGGACAGGGGGCATATTAATGAGCAGTTCTTC	few	TRBJ2-1	TRBV6-4	TRBD1
CASSLQGAQGHGYTF	TGTGCCAGCAGCCTACAGGGGGCTCAGGGGCATGGCTACACCTTC	NA	TRBJ1-2	TRBV9	TRBD1
CASSLLGKLFF	TGTGCCAGCAGTCTCCTCGGAAAACTGTTTTTT	few	TRBJ1-4	TRBV28	NA
CASGLGLTDNEQFF	TGTGCTAGTGGTTTAGGCCTGACGGACAATGAGCAGTTCTTC	few	TRBJ2-1	TRBV12-5	NA
CASSPPQGQETQYF	TGTGCCAGCAGTCCGCCTCAGGGTCAAGAGACCCAGTACTTC	few	TRBJ2-5	TRBV7-6	NA
CASSPIRSYGYTF	TGTGCCAGCAGCCCAATCAGGAGCTATGGCTACACCTTC	NA	TRBJ1-2	TRBV27	NA
CATSDHGTGERNEQFF	TGTGCCACCAGTGATCACGGGACAGGAGAGCGCAATGAGCAGTTCTTC	few	TRBJ2-1	TRBV24-1	TRBD1
CASSLGLAGYEQYF	TGTGCCAGCAGTTTAGGGCTAGCGGGCTACGAGCAGTACTTC	many	TRBJ2-7	TRBV27	TRBD2
CASSPDRGVGQPQHF	TGTGCCAGCAGCCCGGACAGGGGAGTCGGTCAGCCCCAGCATTTT	NA	TRBJ1-5	TRBV12-3/TRBV12-4	TRBD1
CASSPWQSSYEQYF	TGCGCCAGCAGCCCCTGGCAGTCGTCCTACGAGCAGTACTTC	NA	TRBJ2-7	TRBV5-1	NA
CASSLGGQGYQETQYF	TGTGCCAGCAGCTTAGGGGGACAGGGGTACCAAGAGACCCAGTACTTC	NA	TRBJ2-5	TRBV11-1	TRBD1
CASSRQGAQDTEAFF	TGCGCCAGCAGTCGTCAGGGGGCTCAGGACACTGAAGCTTTCTTT	NA	TRBJ1-1	TRBV5-1	TRBD1
CASSARQGAGYTF	TGTGCCAGCAGTGCAAGACAGGGGGCTGGCTACACCTTC	NA	TRBJ1-2	TRBV12-3/TRBV12-4	TRBD1
CATSEGSGYGYTF	TGTGCCACCAGTGAAGGGAGCGGCTATGGCTACACCTTC	few	TRBJ1-2	TRBV24-1	NA
CSARVVGEYTEAFF	TGCAGTGCTAGAGTTGTAGGAGAATACACTGAAGCTTTCTTT	NA	TRBJ1-1	TRBV20-1	NA
CASSPVSPGNTIYF	TGTGCCAGCAGCCCAGTCTCCCCTGGAAACACCATATATTTT	NA	TRBJ1-3	TRBV3-1	NA
CASSAGQGSLYF	TGTGCCAGCAGTGCAGGACAGGGCTCCCTGTACTTC	NA	TRBJ2-7	TRBV12-3/TRBV12-4	TRBD1
CASSSSSGTRYNEQFF	TGTGCCAGCAGCTCCAGTAGCGGGACGAGGTACAATGAGCAGTTCTTC	few	TRBJ2-1	TRBV7-3	TRBD2
CAIREKQANTGELFF	TGTGCCATCAGGGAAAAGCAGGCGAACACCGGGGAGCTGTTTTTT	once	TRBJ2-2	TRBV10-3	NA
CASSLTGGNTGELFF	TGCGCCAGCAGCTTGACAGGGGGCAACACCGGGGAGCTGTTTTTT	many	TRBJ2-2	TRBV5-1	TRBD1
CASRNLGTEAFF	TGTGCCAGCCGCAATTTGGGCACTGAAGCTTTCTTT	NA	TRBJ1-1	TRBV3-1	NA
CASSQVGLAGDEQFF	TGTGCCAGCAGCCAAGTTGGCCTAGCGGGGGACGAGCAGTTCTTC	NA	TRBJ2-1	TRBV14	TRBD2
CASSGVGSTGELFF	TGTGCCAGCAGCGGGGTAGGCTCCACCGGGGAGCTGTTTTTT	once	TRBJ2-2	TRBV9	NA
CSVDSTEQFF	TGCAGCGTTGATTCCACCGAGCAGTTCTTC	few	TRBJ2-1	TRBV29-1	NA
CASSLAGPDYNEQFF	TGCGCCAGCAGCTTGGCCGGGCCAGACTACAATGAGCAGTTCTTC	NA	TRBJ2-1	TRBV5-1	NA
CASSPSQGVNTEAFF	TGTGCCAGCTCACCAAGTCAGGGGGTTAACACTGAAGCTTTCTTT	few	TRBJ1-1	TRBV18	TRBD1
CASSLSGGRIETQYF	TGTGCCAGCAGCTTAAGTGGCGGGAGAATAGAGACCCAGTACTTC	NA	TRBJ2-5	TRBV7-2	TRBD2
CSASGTGAGGELFF	TGCAGTGCTAGCGGGACAGGTGCTGGCGGGGAGCTGTTTTTT	few	TRBJ2-2	TRBV20-1	TRBD1
CSAQAGSTYTQHF	TGCAGTGCCCAAGCGGGGTCCACGTATACGCAGCATTTT	few	TRBJ1-5	TRBV20-1	NA
CASSLETGGSGANVLTF	TGTGCCAGCAGCTTAGAGACAGGGGGCTCTGGGGCCAACGTCCTGACTTTC	NA	TRBJ2-6	TRBV7-2	TRBD1
CASSFRVGGELFF	TGTGCCAGCAGTTTCAGGGTTGGCGGGGAGCTGTTTTTT	few	TRBJ2-2	TRBV28	NA
CASRTSYTGELFF	TGTGCCAGCAGGACTTCATACACCGGGGAGCTGTTTTTT	few	TRBJ2-2	TRBV25-1	NA
CASIDRDREGGTYNEQFF	TGCGCCAGCATCGACCGGGACAGGGAGGGTGGAACCTACAATGAGCAGTTCTTC	few	TRBJ2-1	TRBV23-1	TRBD1
CAISVADSTDTQYF	TGTGCCATCAGTGTTGCGGATTCCACAGATACGCAGTATTTT	NA	TRBJ2-3	TRBV10-3	NA
CASSLAVGQGDGYTF	TGTGCCAGCAGCTTAGCGGTGGGACAGGGGGATGGCTACACCTTC	once	TRBJ1-2	TRBV7-8	TRBD1
CAISESGPSSYNSPLHF	TGTGCCATCAGTGAGTCGGGGCCAAGCTCCTATAATTCACCCCTCCACTTT	few	TRBJ1-6	TRBV10-3	NA
CAISVDSNSPLHF	TGTGCCATCAGTGTGGACAGCAATTCACCCCTCCACTTT	few	TRBJ1-6	TRBV10-3	NA
CASSQDVSDDIQYF	TGTGCCAGCAGCCAAGACGTGTCCGACGACATTCAGTACTTC	NA	TRBJ2-4	TRBV3-1	NA
CASSKALHNEQFF	TGTGCCAGCAGCAAAGCGCTTCACAATGAGCAGTTCTTC	NA	TRBJ2-1	TRBV21-1	NA